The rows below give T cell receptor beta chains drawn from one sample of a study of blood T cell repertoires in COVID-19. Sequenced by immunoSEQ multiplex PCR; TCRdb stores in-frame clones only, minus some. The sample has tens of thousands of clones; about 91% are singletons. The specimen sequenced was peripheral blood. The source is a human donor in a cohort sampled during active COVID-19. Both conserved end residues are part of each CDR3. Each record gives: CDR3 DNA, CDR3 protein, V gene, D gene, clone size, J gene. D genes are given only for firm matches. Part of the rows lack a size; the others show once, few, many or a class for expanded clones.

CDR3 DNA: TGTGCCAGCAGCTTCGAACAGGGATGGCAAGCTTTCTTT
CDR3 protein: CASSFEQGWQAFF
V gene: TRBV5-6
D gene: -
clone size: once
J gene: TRBJ1-1

CDR3 DNA: TGTGCCAGCAGTCCACCGGGTGCTGGCAATCAGCCCCAGCATTTT
CDR3 protein: CASSPPGAGNQPQHF
V gene: TRBV6-5
D gene: -
clone size: -
J gene: TRBJ1-5

CDR3 DNA: TGTGCCAGCAGTGATGATAGACAGGGAGTTGGTCAGCCCCAGCATTTT
CDR3 protein: CASSDDRQGVGQPQHF
V gene: TRBV2
D gene: TRBD1
clone size: -
J gene: TRBJ1-5

CDR3 DNA: TGTGCCAGCAGTGTAGCAGGGATAAATGAAAAACTGTTTTTT
CDR3 protein: CASSVAGINEKLFF
V gene: TRBV28
D gene: -
clone size: -
J gene: TRBJ1-4

CDR3 DNA: TGTGCCAGCAGCTTTACTGGACAGGGAGGGAGAGAGACCCAGTACTTC
CDR3 protein: CASSFTGQGGRETQYF
V gene: TRBV5-4
D gene: -
clone size: -
J gene: TRBJ2-5

CDR3 DNA: TGTGCCAGCACCCCGAGCTGGGGCGGATCACCCCTCCACTTT
CDR3 protein: CASTPSWGGSPLHF
V gene: TRBV6-5
D gene: -
clone size: -
J gene: TRBJ1-6

CDR3 DNA: TGTGCCAGCAGCCAAGATGTGTCATTGACGGGGACCCAGTACTTC
CDR3 protein: CASSQDVSLTGTQYF
V gene: TRBV3-1/TRBV3-2
D gene: -
clone size: -
J gene: TRBJ2-5

CDR3 DNA: TGTGCCTGCCAGCCGGACACTAATTCACCCCTCCACTTT
CDR3 protein: CACQPDTNSPLHF
V gene: TRBV30
D gene: -
clone size: -
J gene: TRBJ1-6

CDR3 DNA: TGTGCCAGCAGCTTAAGAACAGGGGAGGCAGATACGCAGTATTTT
CDR3 protein: CASSLRTGEADTQYF
V gene: TRBV11-3
D gene: -
clone size: -
J gene: TRBJ2-3

CDR3 DNA: TGTGCCAGCAGCCGCGGGGGGGAGGGAGAGACCCAGTACTTC
CDR3 protein: CASSRGGEGETQYF
V gene: TRBV4-2
D gene: TRBD2
clone size: -
J gene: TRBJ2-5

CDR3 DNA: TGTGCCAGCAGTAGATGGGACAGGGCACGCGCTGAAGCTTTCTTT
CDR3 protein: CASSRWDRARAEAFF
V gene: TRBV6-5
D gene: TRBD1
clone size: -
J gene: TRBJ1-1

CDR3 DNA: TGTGCCAGCGGGGTGGGAGGGGGAGACACAGATACGCAGTATTTT
CDR3 protein: CASGVGGGDTDTQYF
V gene: TRBV6-5
D gene: -
clone size: -
J gene: TRBJ2-3

CDR3 DNA: TGTGCCAGCTCCACAGGGCCGGACACTGAAGCTTTCTTT
CDR3 protein: CASSTGPDTEAFF
V gene: TRBV9
D gene: -
clone size: -
J gene: TRBJ1-1

CDR3 DNA: TGTGCCAGCAGCTTGGGGGACAGGGGGCTCAATGAGCAGTTCTTC
CDR3 protein: CASSLGDRGLNEQFF
V gene: TRBV11-1
D gene: TRBD1
clone size: -
J gene: TRBJ2-1

CDR3 DNA: TGCGCCAGCAGCTTTCGGTCAGGGGGCTACAATGAGCAGTTCTTC
CDR3 protein: CASSFRSGGYNEQFF
V gene: TRBV5-1
D gene: TRBD1
clone size: -
J gene: TRBJ2-1

CDR3 DNA: TGTGCCACAAGACAGGGGGCGAGGACTGAAGCTTTCTTT
CDR3 protein: CATRQGARTEAFF
V gene: TRBV19
D gene: TRBD1
clone size: -
J gene: TRBJ1-1

CDR3 DNA: TGTGCCAGAAGCTTCAGTGTTCGGGTCTGGGAGACCCAGTACTTC
CDR3 protein: CARSFSVRVWETQYF
V gene: TRBV5-3
D gene: -
clone size: few
J gene: TRBJ2-5

CDR3 DNA: TGTGCCAGCAGCCGGGGCCGCGAGCAGTACTTC
CDR3 protein: CASSRGREQYF
V gene: TRBV3-1/TRBV3-2
D gene: -
clone size: -
J gene: TRBJ2-7

CDR3 DNA: TGCGCCAGCAGCTTGGTCGGGGGGGCCTACAATGAGCAGTTCTTC
CDR3 protein: CASSLVGGAYNEQFF
V gene: TRBV5-1
D gene: TRBD2
clone size: -
J gene: TRBJ2-1

CDR3 DNA: TGTGCCAGCAGTGAACAGGGCTCCTACAATGAGCAGTTCTTC
CDR3 protein: CASSEQGSYNEQFF
V gene: TRBV6-1
D gene: -
clone size: -
J gene: TRBJ2-1

CDR3 DNA: TGTGCCTGGTTTAGCGGGGGGGCTAATTATCACAATGAGCAGTTCTTC
CDR3 protein: CAWFSGGANYHNEQFF
V gene: TRBV30
D gene: TRBD2
clone size: -
J gene: TRBJ2-1

CDR3 DNA: TGTGCCAGTACCATCGCGGCGGGGAGCGGCAATGAGCAGTTCTTC
CDR3 protein: CASTIAAGSGNEQFF
V gene: TRBV19
D gene: -
clone size: -
J gene: TRBJ2-1

CDR3 DNA: TGTGCCTGGAGCCCGGACAGGGTGGCTTTCTTT
CDR3 protein: CAWSPDRVAFF
V gene: TRBV30
D gene: TRBD1
clone size: -
J gene: TRBJ1-1

CDR3 DNA: TGTGCCAGTCGCCAAGGCGGGGGGGCCTACAATGAGCAGTTCTTC
CDR3 protein: CASRQGGGAYNEQFF
V gene: TRBV19
D gene: TRBD2
clone size: -
J gene: TRBJ2-1

CDR3 DNA: TGTGCCAGCAGCCAACGTTTTAACTATGGCTACACCTTC
CDR3 protein: CASSQRFNYGYTF
V gene: TRBV3-1/TRBV3-2
D gene: -
clone size: -
J gene: TRBJ1-2

CDR3 DNA: TGTGCCTGGAGTATCTCGTCCGATACGCAGTATTTT
CDR3 protein: CAWSISSDTQYF
V gene: TRBV30
D gene: -
clone size: -
J gene: TRBJ2-3

CDR3 DNA: TGTGCCAGCACCGGACAGGGACGGACCGGGGAGCTGTTTTTT
CDR3 protein: CASTGQGRTGELFF
V gene: TRBV27
D gene: TRBD1
clone size: -
J gene: TRBJ2-2

CDR3 DNA: TGTGCCAGCAGCCGGCTAACAGGGAGCGAGACCCAGTACTTC
CDR3 protein: CASSRLTGSETQYF
V gene: TRBV3-1/TRBV3-2
D gene: -
clone size: -
J gene: TRBJ2-5

CDR3 DNA: TGTGCCAGCAGCTATGCAGGCTCTGGAAACACCATATATTTT
CDR3 protein: CASSYAGSGNTIYF
V gene: TRBV7-9
D gene: -
clone size: -
J gene: TRBJ1-3

CDR3 DNA: TGTGCCAGCAGCTTAAAGGGGACAGGGCCCAACTACGAGCAGTACTTC
CDR3 protein: CASSLKGTGPNYEQYF
V gene: TRBV7-9
D gene: TRBD1
clone size: -
J gene: TRBJ2-7

CDR3 DNA: TGTGCCAGCAGCCGAGGACAGGGGACTAACTATGGCTACACCTTC
CDR3 protein: CASSRGQGTNYGYTF
V gene: TRBV4-2
D gene: TRBD1
clone size: -
J gene: TRBJ1-2

CDR3 DNA: TGTGCCAGCAGCTTAGCGGGACAGGGCGGCGAGCAGTACTTC
CDR3 protein: CASSLAGQGGEQYF
V gene: TRBV7-6
D gene: TRBD1
clone size: -
J gene: TRBJ2-7

CDR3 DNA: TGTGCCAGCAGTGAATTTGCTAGCGGGGGCCAAGAGACCCAGTACTTC
CDR3 protein: CASSEFASGGQETQYF
V gene: TRBV6-1
D gene: TRBD2
clone size: -
J gene: TRBJ2-5

CDR3 DNA: TGTGCCAGCAGGTATAACAGGGTGAACACTGAAGCTTTCTTT
CDR3 protein: CASRYNRVNTEAFF
V gene: TRBV27
D gene: -
clone size: -
J gene: TRBJ1-1

CDR3 DNA: TGTGCCAGCAGCTTGGCGAGCGGGGGCGACTGGGAGACCCAGTACTTC
CDR3 protein: CASSLASGGDWETQYF
V gene: TRBV5-4
D gene: TRBD2
clone size: -
J gene: TRBJ2-5

CDR3 DNA: TGTGCAAGTCGCGCCCCCATCCGGGGTTCCTCCCTCTACAATGAGCAGTTCTTC
CDR3 protein: CASRAPIRGSSLYNEQFF
V gene: TRBV12-2
D gene: -
clone size: -
J gene: TRBJ2-1

CDR3 DNA: TGTGCCAGCAGTCCCGGCAGGGGCAATGAAAAACTGTTTTTT
CDR3 protein: CASSPGRGNEKLFF
V gene: TRBV6-5
D gene: -
clone size: few
J gene: TRBJ1-4

CDR3 DNA: TGCGCCAGCAGTACCCCGACAGGGTTCTCCTACGAGCAGTACTTC
CDR3 protein: CASSTPTGFSYEQYF
V gene: TRBV10-2
D gene: TRBD1
clone size: -
J gene: TRBJ2-7

CDR3 DNA: TGTGCCAGCAGCTTAGCGTGGACGGGGGGGCTGAATGAGCAGTTCTTC
CDR3 protein: CASSLAWTGGLNEQFF
V gene: TRBV7-8
D gene: TRBD2
clone size: -
J gene: TRBJ2-1

CDR3 DNA: TGTGCCAGCAGCTTGTCTAGAAGAGGTGGCTACACCTTC
CDR3 protein: CASSLSRRGGYTF
V gene: TRBV5-8
D gene: -
clone size: -
J gene: TRBJ1-2

CDR3 DNA: TGTGCCAGCAGCTTAGGGGGGGGGTGGTCATACGAGCAGTACTTC
CDR3 protein: CASSLGGGWSYEQYF
V gene: TRBV7-6
D gene: TRBD2
clone size: -
J gene: TRBJ2-7

CDR3 DNA: TGTGCCTGGAGTGTAACAGGGGCGGGCGATACGCAGTATTTT
CDR3 protein: CAWSVTGAGDTQYF
V gene: TRBV30
D gene: TRBD1
clone size: once
J gene: TRBJ2-3

CDR3 DNA: TGTGCCAGCAGCTTAGTTTCCCTAGCGGGGGGTTGGGAGCAGTACTTC
CDR3 protein: CASSLVSLAGGWEQYF
V gene: TRBV7-2
D gene: TRBD2
clone size: -
J gene: TRBJ2-7